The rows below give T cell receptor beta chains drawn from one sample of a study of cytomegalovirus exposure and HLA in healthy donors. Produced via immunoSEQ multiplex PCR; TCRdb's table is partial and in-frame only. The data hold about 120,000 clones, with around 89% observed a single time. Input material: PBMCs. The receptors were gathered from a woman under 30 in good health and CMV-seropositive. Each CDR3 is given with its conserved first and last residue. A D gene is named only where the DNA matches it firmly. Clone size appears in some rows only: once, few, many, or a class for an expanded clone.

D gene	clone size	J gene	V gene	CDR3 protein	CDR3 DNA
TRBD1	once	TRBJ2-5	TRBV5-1	CASSTTPTGIVETQYF	TGCGCCAGCAGCACGACGCCGACAGGGATTGTAGAGACCCAGTACTTC
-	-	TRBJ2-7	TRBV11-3	CASSYYYEQYF	TGTGCCAGCAGCTACTACTACGAGCAGTACTTC
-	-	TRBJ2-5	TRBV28	CASSLYGRGDQETQYF	TGTGCCAGCAGTTTATACGGCAGGGGGGACCAAGAGACCCAGTACTTC
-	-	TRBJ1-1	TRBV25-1	CASTRGVGRGTEAFF	TGTGCCAGCACCCGGGGGGTGGGGCGGGGCACTGAAGCTTTCTTT
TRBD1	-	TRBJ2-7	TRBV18	CASSPGPGQGNREQYF	TGTGCCAGCTCACCAGGTCCGGGACAGGGGAATCGGGAGCAGTACTTC
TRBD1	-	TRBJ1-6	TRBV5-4	CASSTGTGPLGGSPLHF	TGTGCCAGCAGCACCGGGACAGGCCCGCTGGGGGGATCACCCCTCCACTTT
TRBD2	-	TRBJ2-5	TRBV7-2	CASSPGTSQYF	TGTGCCAGCAGCCCCGGGACTAGTCAGTACTTC
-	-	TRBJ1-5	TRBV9	CASSVEGGTGQPQHF	TGTGCCAGCAGCGTAGAAGGGGGAACAGGACAGCCCCAGCATTTT
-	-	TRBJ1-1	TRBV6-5	CASSGGTRTDTEAFF	TGTGCCAGCAGCGGCGGGACGAGAACGGACACTGAAGCTTTCTTT
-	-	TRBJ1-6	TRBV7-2	CASTPGSYNSPLHF	TGTGCCAGCACCCCAGGCAGCTATAATTCACCCCTCCACTTT
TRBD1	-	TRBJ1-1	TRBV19	CASSTGQQYTEAFF	TGTGCCAGTAGTACGGGACAGCAGTACACTGAAGCTTTCTTT
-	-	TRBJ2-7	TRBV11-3	CASSLDAGAGEQYF	TGTGCCAGCAGCTTAGATGCGGGGGCTGGCGAGCAGTACTTC
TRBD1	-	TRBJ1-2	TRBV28	CASSPKDRGGYGYTF	TGTGCCAGCAGTCCAAAAGACAGGGGTGGCTATGGCTACACCTTC
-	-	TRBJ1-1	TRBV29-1	CSVLGRQGNPEAFF	TGCAGCGTCTTAGGAAGGCAGGGGAATCCTGAAGCTTTCTTT
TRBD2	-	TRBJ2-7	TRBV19	CASSPTTSRWSEQYF	TGTGCCAGTAGTCCGACGACTAGCCGTTGGTCCGAGCAGTACTTC
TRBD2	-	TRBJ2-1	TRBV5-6	CASTGLAGIYNEQFF	TGTGCCAGCACCGGACTAGCGGGGATCTACAATGAGCAGTTCTTC
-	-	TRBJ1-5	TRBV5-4	CASSPWGSREPQHF	TGTGCCAGCAGCCCGTGGGGCAGTCGAGAGCCCCAGCATTTT